One and the same sample provided the 17 T cell receptor beta chains below, sequenced in a study of response to subunit inactivated influenza vaccine (dated by TCRdb to the late 2010s). Receptors were amplified or captured by RT-PCR. The sample was run on an Illumina HiSeq 2500. The public reads were reanalyzed by TCRdb: fastp trimming at Q25, MiXCR alignment, in-frame beta chains only. All rows with the same CDR3 protein become a single entry with the most common DNA and genes. The sample table records about 650,000 distinct CDR3 sequences; 12% to 15% of these occur just once. Clones ranked in the top ten supply 7.5% to 8% of the sample. Sequences were derived from PBMCs from blood, sampled around 14 days before vaccination. The receptors come from a man aged 45 to 65 who received an inactivated influenza vaccine. Donor details come from another sample of the same person, matched by shared clones.

V gene TRBV28 combines with J gene TRBJ2-5, with D maybe TRBD1 (7 bases). The germline gives CDR1 MDHEN, CDR2 SYDVKM. Trimming cost V 5 bases and J 2 bases, with 21 bases left between them. The CDR3 totals 17 residues. The CDR3 here is CASSTLRGLGGQETQYF. The CDR3 bases are TGTGCCAGCAGTACTCTTAGGGGGCTGGGGGGTCAAGAGACCCAGTACTTC.

The chain couples TRBV2 to TRBJ2-1; TRBD1 agrees at 7 bases. V gave up 1 base and J gave up 10 bases; unmatched junction bases: 1. This CDR3 spans 12 amino acids. The germline gives CDR1 SNHLY, CDR2 FYNNEI. CDR3 nucleotides: TGTGCCAGCAGTGAAGGAGGGGGCGAGCAGTTCTTC. Its translation is CASSEGGGEQFF.

This clonotype appeared many times. The V and J genes are TRBV12-3 or TRBV12-4 and TRBJ2-1, with TRBD2 matching over 10 bases. The trim removed 9 bases at V and 8 bases at J, leaving 13 bases unmatched. This CDR3 comprises 15 residues. The DNA of the CDR3 is TGTGCCAGTAGTCTAGCGGGGGTTTTTATACATGAGCAGTTCTTC. Protein: CASSLAGVFIHEQFF.

This chain joins TRBV29-1 and TRBJ2-3; 8 bases line up with TRBD1. CDR1 is SQVTM and CDR2 is ANQGSEA in the germline V gene. Losses at the gene ends were 1 base for V and 8 bases for J; bases not matched to a gene: 5. This CDR3 has 13 amino acids. CDR3 in DNA: TGCAGCGTTGAAGTACAGGGGGTGGGTACGCAGTATTTT. This sequence encodes CSVEVQGVGTQYF.

The chain carries TRBV5-1 and TRBJ2-1, with 7 nucleotides matching TRBD2. With V trimmed by 0 bases and J by 5 bases, 5 bases remained unmatched. CDR1 is SGHRS, CDR2 YFSETQ, per germline. The CDR3 has 15 amino acids. Here the CDR3 reads CASSLGVGGDNEQFF. In DNA, the CDR3 is TGCGCCAGCAGCTTGGGCGTGGGAGGGGACAATGAGCAGTTCTTC.

The V gene is TRBV6-2 or TRBV6-3, the J gene TRBJ2-3; D gene ambiguous. Germline lookup yields CDR1 MNHEY and CDR2 SVGEGT. The CDR3 is made up of 14 amino acids. Trimming shortened V by 2 bases and J by 4 bases, and 10 bases separated the two germline ends. The CDR3 DNA sequence: TGTGCCAGCAGTTACGGGGTTATAGCAGATACGCAGTATTTT. Encoded protein: CASSYGVIADTQYF.

The chain recombines TRBV6-1 with TRBJ2-2; 10 bases are a match to TRBD1. CDR3 length equals 19 residues. The trim removed 6 bases at V and 2 bases at J, leaving 15 bases unmatched. Germline V CDR1 and CDR2: MNHNS, SASEGT. CDR3 loop: CASSPDRGRSKRNTGELFF. CDR3 DNA sequence: TGTGCCAGCAGCCCCGACAGGGGGCGGTCGAAGCGCAACACCGGGGAGCTGTTTTTT.

This clonotype showed up just a few times. This sequence joins TRBV7-2 and TRBJ2-7; 7 nucleotides align to TRBD1. CDR3 length: 14 amino acids. V lost 5 bases to trimming and J lost 3 bases; unmatched junction nucleotides: 7. From germline, CDR1 is SGHTA and CDR2 FQGNSA. CDR3 DNA sequence: TGTGCCAGCAGCGTAGGGGGCTTAGACTACGAGCAGTACTTC. Encoded protein: CASSVGGLDYEQYF.

This clonotype was seen more than once but under ten times. The gene calls are TRBV19 and TRBJ2-3; 9 positions agree with TRBD2. Germline CDR1 is LNHDA and CDR2 is SQIVND (reference sequence). The CDR3 runs to 14 residues. CDR3 bases: TGTGCAGCAAGCGGGAGGCAACGGTCAGATACGCAGTATTTT. Translating it yields CAASGRQRSDTQYF.

In this sample, this clonotype turned up a few times. This chain connects TRBV7-6 to TRBJ2-2, with 7 positions matching TRBD1. The CDR3 runs 14 residues. From germline, CDR1 is SGHVS and CDR2 FNYEAQ. J lost 3 bases, V lost 7 bases, and 5 bases had no gene match. The CDR3: CASTRDSHTGELFF. CDR3 bases: TGTGCCAGCACCAGGGACAGTCACACCGGGGAGCTGTTTTTT. Full variable domain (remainder filled in from reference TRBV7-6 and TRBJ2-2): GAGVSQSPRYKVTKRGQDVALRCDPISGHVSLYWYRQALGQGPEFLTYFNYEAQQDKSGLPNDRFSAERPEGSISTLTIQRTEQRDSAMYRCASTRDSHTGELFFGEGSRLTVL.

This clonotype was observed a handful of times. The chain joins TRBV10-3 to TRBJ2-7, with D unclear. The CDR3 length is 11 residues. V gave up 2 bases and J gave up 5 bases, with 4 bases separating them. In germline, CDR1 is ENHRY, CDR2 SYGVKD. The CDR3 reads CAISEGDEQYF. The CDR3 nucleotides read TGTGCCATCAGTGAGGGGGACGAGCAGTACTTC.

V usage is TRBV20-1 and J usage is TRBJ1-6, with TRBD1 identical over 10 bases. J was trimmed by 6 bases and V by 6 bases; bases with no gene match: 5. The CDR3 contains 14 residues. CDR1 is DFQATT, CDR2 SNEGSKA, per germline (reference sequence). Written as DNA, the CDR3 is TGCAGTGCCTACGGGGACAGGGGTAATTCACCCCTCCACTTT. Translation: CSAYGDRGNSPLHF.

This clonotype came up a few times. V is TRBV20-1 and J is TRBJ2-1; 7 nucleotides line up with TRBD2. The CDR3 is 16 residues long. Germline V CDR1 and CDR2: DFQATT, SNEGSKA (reference sequence). V gave up 1 base and J gave up 10 bases; unmatched junction bases: 16. The CDR3 DNA follows: TGCAGTGCTAGAGTCGTGATAGGACTAGGATTCATGGAGCAGTTCTTC. Protein: CSARVVIGLGFMEQFF.

The gene calls are TRBV7-2 and TRBJ1-6; 8 bases map to TRBD1. The V gene end was trimmed by 5 bases and the J gene end by 8 bases; junction bases not matched to a gene: 8. Germline V lookup: CDR1 SGHTA, CDR2 FQGNSA. CDR3 size: 15 residues. CDR3 loop: CASSTTGDGHSPLHF. The CDR3 DNA reads as TGTGCCAGCAGCACGACAGGGGACGGGCATTCACCCCTCCACTTT.

This clonotype was seen at least ten times. This chain connects TRBV12-3 or TRBV12-4 to TRBJ2-2; D not resolved. V gave up 9 bases and J gave up 2 bases, with 10 bases separating them. The CDR3 sequence is 13 residues long. The CDR3, as DNA: TGTGCCAGTCCAGCGAGAAACACCGGGGAGCTGTTTTTT. Residues: CASPARNTGELFF.

This clonotype has a count of ten or more. The V gene is TRBV12-1, the J gene TRBJ2-1; TRBD2 reflects the table's D call only, with no check against the DNA. TRBV12-1 is shown as a pseudogene. This CDR3 contains 16 residues. The chain's CDR3 is CASSLTGTISYNEQFF. The CDR3 DNA follows: TGTGCCAGCAGCTTGACCGGGACTATCTCCTACAATGAGCAGTTCTTC.

V gene TRBV5-1 combines with J gene TRBJ2-7, with 15 nucleotides matching TRBD2. This CDR3 is 20 amino acids long. The ends lost 4 bases at V and 3 bases at J; junction bases unmatched: 17. Germline V lookup: CDR1 SGHRS, CDR2 YFSETQ. CDR3 in DNA: TGCGCCAGCAGCGCCGAACCCCTCCGGACTAGCGGGGGGGTAGGCTACGAGCAGTACTTC. This gives the protein CASSAEPLRTSGGVGYEQYF. Full variable domain (outside the CDR3, taken from reference TRBV5-1 and TRBJ2-7): KAGVTQTPRYLIKTRGQQVTLSCSPISGHRSVSWYQQTPGQGLQFLFEYFSETQRNKGNFPGRFSGRQFSNSRSEMNVSTLELGDSALYLCASSAEPLRTSGGVGYEQYFGPGTRLTVT.